The next 23 T cell receptor beta chains were all read from a single sample in a study of early T cells in non-severe SARS-CoV-2 infection. TCRdb ran MiXCR on the 5' RACE reads and lists one entry per CDR3 protein. Of about 27,000 distinct CDR3 sequences in the sample, around 4% were seen once. Input material: whole blood. Source of these receptors: an adult who was a healthcare worker with PCR-confirmed SARS-CoV-2 infection or an uninfected control (not recorded which).

This clonotype was counted at least ten times. The chain is built from TRBV29-1 and TRBJ2-5, with TRBD2 identical over 10 bases. This CDR3 region has 16 residues. Unmatched junction bases numbered 10, after V lost 2 bases and J lost 4 bases. From germline, CDR1 is SQVTM and CDR2 ANQGSEA. Here the CDR3 DNA reads TGCAGCGTTGAAACCGCCTTAGCGGGAGGAAGAGAGACCCAGTACTTC. The encoded protein is CSVETALAGGRETQYF.

Many counts were recorded for this clonotype. V and J are TRBV20-1 and TRBJ1-6; D call uncertain. The germline CDR1 and CDR2 sequences are DFQATT and SNEGSKA (reference sequence). V lost 6 bases to trimming and J lost 5 bases, with 11 bases between them. The CDR3 covers 13 residues. CDR3 DNA sequence: TGCAGTGCCGTCTCGGAGCATAATTCACCCCTCCACTTT. It specifies CSAVSEHNSPLHF.

This clonotype has ten or more counts. This sequence joins TRBV7-2 and TRBJ2-1, with D possibly being TRBD2 (5 bases). There are 15 residues in the CDR3. The germline CDR1 and CDR2 sequences are SGHTA and FQGNSA. The germline V and J ends were trimmed by 1 base and 7 bases, with 14 bases remaining between them. The CDR3 bases are TGTGCCAGCAGCTTAGATTGGCTTTCGGGGAATGAGCAGTTCTTC. Amino acid sequence: CASSLDWLSGNEQFF. Looking up the rest from reference TRBV7-2 and TRBJ2-1 gives the full variable domain: GAGVSQSPSNKVTEKGKDVELRCDPISGHTALYWYRQSLGQGLEFLIYFQGNSAPDKSGLPSDRFSAERTGGSVSTLTIQRTQQEDSAVYLCASSLDWLSGNEQFFGPGTRLTVL.

This clonotype was counted many times. The gene calls are TRBV29-1 and TRBJ2-7, with a weak D call TRBD1 (6 bases). V was shortened by 1 base and J by 7 bases, with 17 bases between the two germline ends. CDR1 SQVTM and CDR2 ANQGSEA come from the germline V gene. This CDR3 spans 14 amino acids. CDR3 bases: TGCAGCGTTGAAGTCGGGCAGGGGCCGGGGGAGCAGTACTTC. Translation gives CSVEVGQGPGEQYF.

This clonotype was counted only a few times. The CDR3 coding sequence is TGCGCCAGCGCCCCCACTGGGGCCAACGTCCTGACTTTC. Its translation is CASAPTGANVLTF. The chain carries TRBV5-1 and TRBJ2-6; D not certain. There are 13 residues in the CDR3. V was pared by 7 bases and J by 2 bases, with 7 bases between. Looked up from germline, CDR1 is SGHRS and CDR2 is YFSETQ.

This clonotype was counted many times. The chain combines TRBV21-1 with TRBJ2-7; the D call of TRBD1 is as the table states it, not checked on the DNA. TRBV21-1 is labeled a pseudogene. This CDR3 has 14 amino acids. DNA for the CDR3: TGTGCCAGCAGCAAGACGGACAGGGACCACGAGCAGTACTTC. As protein: CASSKTDRDHEQYF.

This clonotype was picked up many times. The gene calls are TRBV6-5 and TRBJ1-6; 8 bases map to TRBD1. Trimming at V came to 2 bases and at J to 7 bases, leaving 10 bases not matched to a gene. Germline assignment: CDR1 MNHEY and CDR2 SVGAGI. The CDR3 sequence is 17 residues long. CDR3 DNA: TGTGCCAGCAGTTACGCAGTGGGGACAGGCCGAAATTCACCCCTCCACTTT. Translation: CASSYAVGTGRNSPLHF.

There are many counts of this clonotype. V gene TRBV20-1 combines with J gene TRBJ1-1; no clear D. This CDR3 has 14 amino acids. Germline V CDR1 and CDR2: DFQATT, SNEGSKA (reference sequence). The germline V and J ends were trimmed by 0 bases and 1 base, with 9 bases remaining between them. Here the CDR3 DNA reads TGCAGTGCTAGAGAGGGCTCAGGGAACACTGAAGCTTTCTTT. Translation: CSAREGSGNTEAFF.

This clonotype showed up just a few times. The chain carries TRBV20-1 and TRBJ2-5; D is perhaps TRBD2 (6 bases). V was cut by 0 bases and J by 2 bases, with 13 bases left in between. This CDR3 is built from 15 residues. CDR1 DFQATT and CDR2 SNEGSKA come from the germline V gene (reference sequence). CDR3 sequence reads: CSARDAGNAQETQYF. The CDR3 DNA follows: TGCAGTGCTAGAGACGCGGGGAACGCACAAGAGACCCAGTACTTC.

The table lists this clonotype with a few counts. The V call is TRBV7-6, the J call TRBJ2-5, with D unclear. Trimming removed 5 bases from V and 3 bases from J, with 13 bases in between. The CDR3 contains 14 residues. Germline V gene data show CDR1 as SGHVS and CDR2 as FNYEAQ. Written as DNA, the CDR3 is TGTGCCAGCAGCCGTAGTTGGATTGAAGAGACCCAGTACTTC. Its protein is CASSRSWIEETQYF.

This clonotype has at least ten counts. The genes are TRBV5-4 and TRBJ1-3; D uncertain. The CDR3 is 13 amino acids. Germline V gene data show CDR1 as SGHNT and CDR2 as YYREEE (reference sequence). V lost 3 bases, J lost 2 bases, and 6 bases lay in between. CDR3 protein: CASSSRPGNTIYF. CDR3 bases: TGTGCCAGCAGCTCGAGACCTGGAAACACCATATATTTT.

This clonotype was counted ten times or more. The J gene is TRBJ1-5, the V gene TRBV10-3, with 7 bases identical to TRBD1. The germline CDR1 and CDR2 sequences are ENHRY and SYGVKD. Germline trimming cut 8 bases from V and 1 base from J; bases unmatched to any gene: 5. The length of the CDR3 is 14 residues. CDR3 in amino acids: CAISQGGSNQPQHF. Written as DNA, the CDR3 is TGTGCCATCTCGCAGGGGGGGAGCAATCAGCCCCAGCATTTT.

The sample holds many counts of this clonotype. The chain uses TRBV5-4 and TRBJ2-3; D is unclear. V lost 0 bases to trimming and J lost 0 bases, with 8 bases between them. Germline V gene data show CDR1 as SGHNT and CDR2 as YYREEE (reference sequence). This CDR3 has 15 amino acids. Here the CDR3 reads CASSLDDHSTDTQYF. The CDR3 DNA follows: TGTGCCAGCAGCTTGGATGACCATAGCACAGATACGCAGTATTTT. Full variable domain (missing parts from reference TRBV5-4 and TRBJ2-3): ETGVTQSPTHLIKTRGQQVTLRCSSQSGHNTVSWYQQALGQGPQFIFQYYREEENGRGNFPPRFSGLQFPNYSSELNVNALELDDSALYLCASSLDDHSTDTQYFGPGTRLTVL.

The chain is built from TRBV20-1 and TRBJ2-3; D is unclear. CDR3 length: 13 residues. The germline gives CDR1 DFQATT, CDR2 SNEGSKA (reference sequence). V lost 0 bases and J 4 bases, leaving 8 bases between the germline ends. The CDR3 protein is CSARESVPDTQYF. CDR3 bases: TGCAGTGCTAGAGAATCGGTCCCAGATACGCAGTATTTT.

There are a few counts of this clonotype. This chain joins TRBV24-1 and TRBJ2-1; maybe TRBD1 (6 bases). Trimming stripped 4 bases from V and 0 bases from J, with 12 bases between. The CDR3 runs to 16 residues. The germline gives CDR1 KGHDR, CDR2 SFDVKD. The CDR3: CATSDPQGSSYNEQFF. The CDR3 bases are TGTGCCACCAGTGACCCACAGGGATCCTCCTACAATGAGCAGTTCTTC.

At least ten counts were recorded for this clonotype. This chain links TRBV12-3 or TRBV12-4 with TRBJ2-2; maybe TRBD1 (6 bases). This CDR3 comprises 14 residues. V was cut by 6 bases and J by 5 bases, with 13 bases left in between. CDR3 coding DNA: TGTGCCAGCAGAGACAGGAGGAAAACCGGGGAGCTGTTTTTT. It yields the protein CASRDRRKTGELFF.

At least ten counts were recorded for this clonotype. V is TRBV13 and J is TRBJ1-5; D not resolved. Germline CDR1 and CDR2: PRHDT and FYEKMQ (reference sequence). The CDR3 contains 16 residues. The V end lost 0 bases, the J end lost 5 bases, and 14 bases lay between the germline ends. The CDR3 coding sequence is TGTGCCAGCAGCTTAGGCGGGGTGGGAGGTGATCAGCCCCAGCATTTT. Protein product: CASSLGGVGGDQPQHF. The variable domain in full, with the rest retrieved from reference TRBV13 and TRBJ1-5, is AAGVIQSPRHLIKEKRETATLKCYPIPRHDTVYWYQQGPGQDPQFLISFYEKMQSDKGSIPDRFSAQQFSDYHSELNMSSLELGDSALYFCASSLGGVGGDQPQHFGDGTRLSIL.

In its sample, this clonotype was seen a few times. This rearrangement joins TRBV27 to TRBJ2-1; D not certain. V shed 2 bases and J shed 0 bases, with 11 bases lying between them. The CDR3 extends over 16 amino acids. The germline V gene encodes CDR1 MNHEY and CDR2 SMNVEV (reference sequence). The CDR3 DNA sequence: TGTGCCAGCAGTTTACGTCTATACAGCTCCTACAATGAGCAGTTCTTC. Protein: CASSLRLYSSYNEQFF.

This clonotype was recorded many times. The gene calls are TRBV11-2 and TRBJ2-3; tentatively, D is TRBD1 (5 bases). This CDR3 contains 15 residues. Trimming took 1 base from V and 1 from J, leaving 9 bases between them. The germline V gene encodes CDR1 SGHAT and CDR2 FQNNGV. For the CDR3, the DNA is TGTGCCAGCAGCTTAGCGCTCAGGGGCACAGATACGCAGTATTTT. This translates into CASSLALRGTDTQYF.

This clonotype was detected only once. J is TRBJ1-1 and V is TRBV4-1; D is unclear. The CDR3 is 14 amino acids. V shed 4 bases and J shed 1 base, with 10 bases lying between them. The germline V gene encodes CDR1 MGHRA and CDR2 YSYEKL. CDR3 residues: CASSLKGWNTEAFF. CDR3 coding DNA: TGCGCCAGCAGCCTCAAGGGATGGAACACTGAAGCTTTCTTT.

This sequence joins TRBV5-1 and TRBJ1-1, with TRBD1 as a possible D gene (5 bases). The germline V gene has CDR1 SGHRS and CDR2 YFSETQ. This CDR3 is built from 14 residues. Trimming removed 7 bases from V and 1 base from J, with 14 bases in between. CDR3 sequence (DNA): TGCGCCAGCTTAGACGAGAGGGGGAACACTGAAGCTTTCTTT. Protein product: CASLDERGNTEAFF.

The sample holds many counts of this clonotype. The chain links TRBV4-2 to TRBJ2-1; TRBD2 matches at 13 bases. Germline V gene data show CDR1 as LGHNA and CDR2 as YNFKEQ. There are 16 residues in the CDR3. The trim removed 3 bases at V and 5 bases at J, leaving 4 bases unmatched. The CDR3 region is CASSQRGLAGDNEQFF. CDR3 nucleotides: TGTGCCAGCAGCCAGAGAGGACTAGCGGGAGACAATGAGCAGTTCTTC.

This clonotype was counted at least ten times. CDR3 amino acids: CASSLDPGLAGYSAYNEQFF. The CDR3, as DNA: TGTGCCAGCAGTTTGGATCCGGGACTAGCGGGATATTCCGCCTACAATGAGCAGTTCTTC. This rearrangement joins TRBV21-1 to TRBJ2-1; the table's TRBD2 call for D was not verified on the DNA. TRBV21-1 is noted as a pseudogene. CDR3 size: 20 residues.